The next 32 T cell receptor beta chains were all read from a single sample in a study of cytomegalovirus exposure and HLA in healthy donors. PCR used 60 Vbeta primers and 13 Jbeta primers. TCRdb's copy holds only in-frame clones and misses some; the assay was immunoSEQ multiplex PCR. The sample holds under 90,000 clones, approximately 71% seen once. The sequenced sample consisted of PBMCs. These receptors all stem from a man aged 40-49 years in good health and CMV-seronegative.

The chain employs TRBV9 and TRBJ2-5; D is unresolved. CDR1 and CDR2 from the germline V gene are SGDLS and YYNGEE. V was cut by 0 bases and J by 5 bases, with 5 bases left in between. The CDR3 extends over 12 amino acids. CDR3 sequence reads: CASSVDRETQYF. The CDR3 bases are TGTGCCAGCAGCGTAGATCGGGAGACCCAGTACTTC.

CDR3 loop: CSVARGEAFF. In nucleotides, the CDR3 is TGCAGCGTTGCCCGGGGGGAAGCTTTCTTT. The chain employs TRBV29-1 and TRBJ1-1, with D perhaps TRBD1 (5 bases). From germline, CDR1 is SQVTM and CDR2 ANQGSEA. Between the trimmed V and J ends, which lost 4 bases and 8 bases, there was a span of 8 bases. The CDR3 is 10 residues long.

In its sample, this clone was seen once. J is TRBJ1-4 and V is TRBV30; TRBD1 is a possible D gene (6 bases). This CDR3 is 13 amino acids long. V dropped 4 bases and J dropped 4 bases, with 10 bases sitting between them. CDR1 GTSNPN and CDR2 SVGIG come from the germline V gene (reference sequence). For the CDR3, the DNA is TGTGCCTGGAATACAGGGTATAATGAAAAACTGTTTTTT. It encodes CAWNTGYNEKLFF.

There are a few counts of this clone. J is TRBJ1-2 and V is TRBV2; TRBD1 matches 11 bases. Germline CDR1 is SNHLY and CDR2 is FYNNEI. The CDR3 extends over 12 amino acids. With 10 bases clipped from V and 8 bases from J, the junction kept 6 bases outside the gene matches. Here the CDR3 reads CAIGTGGRGYTF. The CDR3 DNA is TGTGCCATTGGGACAGGGGGGCGCGGCTACACCTTC.

The rearrangement links TRBV4-2 to TRBJ1-2; D not resolved. Germline V gene data show CDR1 as LGHNA and CDR2 as YNFKEQ. The CDR3 runs 14 residues. Trimming shortened V by 0 bases and J by 10 bases, and 15 bases separated the two germline ends. The CDR3 DNA reads as TGTGCCAGCAGCCAAGAGAGGCAAAGTTTCGACTACACCTTC. Encoded protein: CASSQERQSFDYTF.

The sample holds a few counts of this clone. In the same sample, other DNA sequences code for this CDR3. V gene TRBV19 combines with J gene TRBJ1-1; D call uncertain. Germline CDR1 is LNHDA and CDR2 is SQIVND (reference sequence). The CDR3 is made up of 13 amino acids. Trimming took off 1 base at V and 4 bases at J, with 7 bases between the two ends. The CDR3 here is CASSIGGGTEAFF. CDR3 nucleotides: TGTGCCAGTAGTATAGGAGGCGGCACTGAAGCTTTCTTT.

CDR3 residues: CASSVAAGTEAFF. CDR3 DNA sequence: TGTGCCAGCAGCGTAGCGGCAGGGACTGAAGCTTTCTTT. This chain links TRBV9 with TRBJ1-1; tentative D call: TRBD1 (5 bases). The germline CDR1 and CDR2 sequences are SGDLS and YYNGEE. The CDR3 has 13 residues. V lost 0 bases to trimming and J lost 5 bases, with 8 bases between them. The complete variable domain, with remaining parts taken from reference TRBV9 and TRBJ1-1, reads DSGVTQTPKHLITATGQRVTLRCSPRSGDLSVYWYQQSLDQGLQFLIQYYNGEERAKGNILERFSAQQFPDLHSELNLSSLELGDSALYFCASSVAAGTEAFFGQGTRLTVV.

The chain links TRBV6-1 to TRBJ1-2; no clear D gene. Trimming took off 7 bases at V and 0 bases at J, with 15 bases between the two ends. Germline V CDR1 and CDR2: MNHNS, SASEGT. The CDR3 sequence is 15 residues long. The CDR3 sequence: CASNPIPGTNYGYTF. The CDR3 nucleotides are TGTGCCAGCAATCCCATTCCCGGTACTAACTATGGCTACACCTTC.

V usage is TRBV6-5 and J usage is TRBJ2-7, with D possibly being TRBD2 (5 bases). V lost 5 bases and J 2 bases, leaving 10 bases between the germline ends. The CDR3 extends over 13 amino acids. The germline V gene encodes CDR1 MNHEY and CDR2 SVGAGI. CDR3 sequence: CASSKPGTYEQYF. The CDR3 DNA follows: TGTGCCAGCAGTAAGCCGGGAACCTACGAGCAGTACTTC.

This rearrangement joins TRBV11-1 to TRBJ2-3; tentatively, D is TRBD2 (5 bases). The germline V and J ends were trimmed by 6 bases and 0 bases, with 13 bases remaining between them. Per the germline V gene, CDR1 is SGHAT and CDR2 is FQDESV (reference sequence). The CDR3 spans 15 residues. DNA for the CDR3: TGTGCCAGCAGTCCGCGGACTGGAAGCACAGATACGCAGTATTTT. Its translation: CASSPRTGSTDTQYF.

The rearrangement joins TRBV28 to TRBJ1-2; D is ambiguous. Germline-derived CDR1 and CDR2 are MDHEN and SYDVKM. V gave up 0 bases and J gave up 8 bases, with 10 bases separating them. This CDR3 comprises 13 residues. The CDR3 region has the DNA TGTGCCAGCAGTTTATGGACGACGGGGGGCTACACCTTC. Translation: CASSLWTTGGYTF.

V gene TRBV10-2 combines with J gene TRBJ1-5; possible D gene TRBD1, 6 bases. CDR3 size: 14 residues. Germline V lookup: CDR1 WSHSY, CDR2 SAAADI. V shed 4 bases and J shed 4 bases, with 11 bases lying between them. The CDR3 region is CASSAQGRNQPQHF. For the CDR3, the DNA is TGCGCCAGCAGTGCACAGGGTCGTAATCAGCCCCAGCATTTT.

This chain links TRBV9 with TRBJ1-2, with 7 bases that match TRBD1. Germline CDR1 SGDLS, CDR2 YYNGEE. The CDR3 is 14 residues long. Trimming removed 3 bases from V and 6 bases from J; junction bases left unmatched: 8. The CDR3 DNA follows: TGTGCCAGCAGCGGGTCCCAGGGGGTACATGGCTACACCTTC. Its protein is CASSGSQGVHGYTF.

The CDR3 coding sequence is TGTGCCAGCAGTCCGGGGACAGGGAGAGTCTATGGCTACACCTTC. It codes for CASSPGTGRVYGYTF. The rearrangement uses TRBV5-6 and TRBJ1-2, with TRBD1 matching over 9 bases. With V trimmed by 5 bases and J by 4 bases, 9 bases remained unmatched. This CDR3 comprises 15 residues. Germline-derived CDR1 and CDR2 are SGHDT and YYEEEE.

The gene calls are TRBV10-2 and TRBJ2-2; a possible D gene is TRBD1 (6 bases). This CDR3 is built from 13 residues. CDR1 is WSHSY and CDR2 is SAAADI in the germline V gene. The V end was cut by 6 bases, the J end by 5 bases, with 10 bases between. The CDR3 loop is CASSPQGTGELFF. CDR3 sequence (DNA): TGCGCCAGCAGCCCTCAGGGGACCGGGGAGCTGTTTTTT.

The rearrangement joins TRBV5-6 to TRBJ2-7; weak D call: TRBD1 (5 bases). The V and J ends lost 4 bases and 0 bases respectively, with 11 bases between them. Germline-derived CDR1 and CDR2 are SGHDT and YYEEEE. The CDR3 totals 14 residues. The CDR3 spells CASSRQTSSYEQYF. The DNA of the CDR3 is TGTGCCAGCAGCCGACAGACAAGCTCCTACGAGCAGTACTTC.

The V gene is TRBV5-6, the J gene TRBJ2-2; D is ambiguous. Germline lookup yields CDR1 SGHDT and CDR2 YYEEEE. Deletions cut 0 bases from V and 8 bases from J, with 14 bases between. CDR3 length: 15 amino acids. The CDR3 coding sequence is TGTGCCAGCAGCTTGGGGAGCCTCGCCGGAGGGGAGCTGTTTTTT. It is translated as CASSLGSLAGGELFF.

This clone was seen more than once but under ten times. The V and J genes are TRBV4-2 and TRBJ2-1; 9 nucleotides align to TRBD1. Germline V lookup: CDR1 LGHNA, CDR2 YNFKEQ. The CDR3 is 13 residues long. The ends lost 3 bases at V and 15 bases at J; junction bases unmatched: 9. DNA of the CDR3: TGTGCCAGCAGCCAGGAAAACCGGGACAGGGTGTTCTTC. Translation gives CASSQENRDRVFF.

A note on this clone: The same CDR3 arises from other DNA sequences in this sample as well. The chain joins TRBV7-9 to TRBJ1-2, with D tentatively TRBD1 (6 bases). CDR3 size: 14 residues. Per the germline V gene, CDR1 is SEHNR and CDR2 is FQNEAQ (reference sequence). Between the trimmed V and J ends, which lost 4 bases and 0 bases, there was a span of 9 bases. The CDR3 region has the DNA TGTGCCAGCAGCTCGACAGGCGCTAACTATGGCTACACCTTC. Translation: CASSSTGANYGYTF.

This chain links TRBV7-2 with TRBJ2-3; D uncertain. The V gene's germline CDR1 is SGHTA and CDR2 FQGNSA. Trimming cost V 2 bases and J 5 bases, with 5 bases left between them. The CDR3 extends over 12 amino acids. CDR3 DNA sequence: TGTGCCAGCAGCTTATATTTAGATACGCAGTATTTT. Translated, it gives CASSLYLDTQYF. Looking up the rest from reference TRBV7-2 and TRBJ2-3 gives the full variable domain: GAGVSQSPSNKVTEKGKDVELRCDPISGHTALYWYRQSLGQGLEFLIYFQGNSAPDKSGLPSDRFSAERTGGSVSTLTIQRTQQEDSAVYLCASSLYLDTQYFGPGTRLTVL.

A remark on this clone: An end of the junction differs from the germline gene, which may be a read error. V gene TRBV11-2 combines with J gene TRBJ1-5; 7 bases line up with TRBD1. Germline V gene sequence: CDR1 SGHAT, CDR2 FQNNGV. CDR3 size: 14 residues. The CDR3 DNA follows: TGTGCCAGCAGCCTAGACAGGGCCTATCAGCCCCAGCATTTT. Encoded protein: CASSLDRAYQPQHF. The complete variable domain, with remaining parts taken from reference TRBV11-2 and TRBJ1-5, reads EAGVAQSPRYKIIEKRQSVAFWCNPISGHATLYWYQQILGQGPKLLIQFQNNGVVDDSQLPKDRFSAERLKGVDSTLKIQPAKLEDSAVYLCASSLDRAYQPQHFGDGTRLSIL.

A word on this clone: The junction and the germline gene differ at one end; a read error may be behind it. The chain is built from TRBV7-9 and TRBJ1-1; 9 bases are shared with TRBD1. CDR3 length equals 15 residues. Germline V gene data show CDR1 as SEHNR and CDR2 as FQNEAQ (reference sequence). In nucleotides, the CDR3 is TGTTCCAGCAGCCCAAGAGACAGGGGGGACGGTGAAGCTTTCTTT. This codes for CSSSPRDRGDGEAFF.

The chain combines TRBV27 with TRBJ2-1, with 7 bases matching TRBD1. Germline CDR1 MNHEY, CDR2 SMNVEV (reference sequence). The J segment lost 3 bases and the V segment lost 5 bases, leaving 16 bases of the junction unmatched. This CDR3 region has 18 residues. The DNA for the CDR3 is TGTGCCAGCAGTCAACAAGTTCCGACAGGGCTCCACTACAATGAGCAGTTCTTC. It specifies CASSQQVPTGLHYNEQFF.

The J gene is TRBJ1-5, the V gene TRBV6-1; D call uncertain. There are 12 residues in the CDR3. Germline assignment: CDR1 MNHNS and CDR2 SASEGT. Trimming removed 8 bases from V and 5 bases from J, with 10 bases in between. The CDR3 loop is CASGRPDQPQHF. As DNA, the CDR3 is TGTGCCAGCGGGAGGCCGGATCAGCCCCAGCATTTT.

The chain employs TRBV9 and TRBJ2-3, with TRBD1 identical over 7 bases. V lost 0 bases and J lost 4; bases outside the gene matches: 5. CDR3 length equals 15 residues. Germline V gives CDR1 SGDLS, CDR2 YYNGEE. The CDR3 loop reads CASSVEGGRADTQYF. The CDR3 DNA sequence: TGTGCCAGCAGCGTAGAAGGGGGCCGCGCAGATACGCAGTATTTT.

In its sample, this clone was seen once. The J gene is TRBJ2-7, the V gene TRBV29-1, with 7 bases fitting TRBD1. Losses at the gene ends were 6 bases for V and 3 bases for J; bases not matched to a gene: 17. CDR1 SQVTM and CDR2 ANQGSEA come from the germline V gene. CDR3 length: 16 residues. The CDR3: CSVRQGSLDLGYEQYF. CDR3 nucleotides: TGCAGCGTAAGACAGGGTTCACTGGACCTTGGCTACGAGCAGTACTTC.

V is TRBV19 and J is TRBJ1-4; 8 bases fit TRBD1. J lost 8 bases, V lost 3 bases, and 8 bases had no gene match. Germline lookup yields CDR1 LNHDA and CDR2 SQIVND (reference sequence). The CDR3 has 15 residues. CDR3 nucleotides: TGTGCCAGTAGTATCCCCCCGGACAGGGCGGAAAAACTGTTTTTT. Amino acids: CASSIPPDRAEKLFF.

This clone was seen once. The chain has TRBV25-1 and TRBJ2-7; 12 nucleotides line up with TRBD2. The CDR3 totals 15 residues. The germline gives CDR1 MGHDK, CDR2 SYGVNS. The V and J ends lost 4 bases and 3 bases, in that order; junction bases with no gene match: 4. The CDR3 reads CASSAGLAGFYEQYF. CDR3 in DNA: TGTGCCAGCAGTGCCGGACTAGCGGGATTCTACGAGCAGTACTTC.

CDR3: CAWRIVQGSEKLFF. The CDR3 bases are TGTGCCTGGAGAATCGTACAGGGGAGTGAAAAACTGTTTTTT. The chain carries TRBV30 and TRBJ1-4; TRBD1 matches at 7 bases. Germline V CDR1 and CDR2: GTSNPN, SVGIG (reference sequence). V gave up 3 bases and J gave up 7 bases; unmatched junction bases: 8. This CDR3 region has 14 residues.

V and J are TRBV16 and TRBJ1-4; tentatively, D is TRBD1 (6 bases). The CDR3 covers 15 residues. Germline V gene sequence: CDR1 KGHSY, CDR2 FQNENV. Trimming removed 1 base at V and 3 bases at J, with 9 bases between. The CDR3 is CASSQLGQPNEKLFF. The CDR3 nucleotides read TGTGCCAGCAGCCAATTAGGACAGCCTAATGAAAAACTGTTTTTT.

The chain employs TRBV28 and TRBJ1-1; weak D call: TRBD1 (6 bases). The CDR3 runs to 15 residues. Germline loops: CDR1 MDHEN, CDR2 SYDVKM. Trimming stripped 7 bases from V and 10 bases from J, with 25 bases between. The CDR3 loop is CASIKGDEPPLAAFF. The DNA for the CDR3 is TGTGCCAGCATCAAGGGGGACGAACCCCCCCTCGCAGCTTTCTTT.

The chain couples TRBV2 to TRBJ1-5, with TRBD1 identical over 11 bases. Germline CDR1 SNHLY, CDR2 FYNNEI. CDR3 length: 15 residues. Trimming removed 4 bases from V and 8 bases from J; junction bases left unmatched: 7. CDR3 DNA: TGTGCCAGCAGTGGGGGGACAGGGGGTTTTGAGCCCCAGCATTTT. Its protein is CASSGGTGGFEPQHF.